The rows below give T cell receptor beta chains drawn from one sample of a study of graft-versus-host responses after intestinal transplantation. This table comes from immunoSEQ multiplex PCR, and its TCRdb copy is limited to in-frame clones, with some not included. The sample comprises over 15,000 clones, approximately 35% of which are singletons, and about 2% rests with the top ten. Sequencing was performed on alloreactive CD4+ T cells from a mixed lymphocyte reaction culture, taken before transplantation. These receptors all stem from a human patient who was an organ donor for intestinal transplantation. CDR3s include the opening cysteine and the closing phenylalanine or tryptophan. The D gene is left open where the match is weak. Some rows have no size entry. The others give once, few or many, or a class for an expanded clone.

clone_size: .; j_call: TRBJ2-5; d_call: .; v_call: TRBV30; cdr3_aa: CAWSVFLTQYF; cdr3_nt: TGTGCCTGGAGTGTATTCCTGACCCAGTACTTC
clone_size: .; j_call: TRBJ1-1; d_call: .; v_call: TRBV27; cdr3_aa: CASSLSWQMNTEAFF; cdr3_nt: TGTGCCAGCAGTTTATCGTGGCAGATGAACACTGAAGCTTTCTTT
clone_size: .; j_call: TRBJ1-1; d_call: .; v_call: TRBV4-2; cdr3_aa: CASSLEQERGTEAFF; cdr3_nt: TGTGCCAGCAGCCTGGAGCAGGAACGGGGCACTGAAGCTTTCTTT
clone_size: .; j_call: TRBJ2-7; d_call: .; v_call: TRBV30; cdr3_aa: CAWSFRALLYHEQYF; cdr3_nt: TGTGCCTGGAGTTTCCGGGCCCTATTGTACCACGAGCAGTACTTC
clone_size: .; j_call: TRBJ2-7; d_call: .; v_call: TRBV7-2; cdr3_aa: CASSLSYEQYF; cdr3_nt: TGTGCCAGCAGCTTATCCTACGAGCAGTACTTC
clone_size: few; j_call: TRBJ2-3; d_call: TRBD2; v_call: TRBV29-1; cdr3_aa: CSVERVAGGGDTQYF; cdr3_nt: TGCAGCGTTGAACGGGTGGCGGGAGGGGGAGATACGCAGTATTTT
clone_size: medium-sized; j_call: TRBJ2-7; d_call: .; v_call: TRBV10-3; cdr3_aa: CAISEDKSYEQYF; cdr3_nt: TGTGCCATCAGTGAGGACAAATCCTACGAGCAGTACTTC
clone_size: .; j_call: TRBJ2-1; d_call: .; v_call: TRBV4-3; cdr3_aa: CASSQDSYNEQFF; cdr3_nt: TGCGCCAGCAGCCAAGACTCCTACAATGAGCAGTTCTTC
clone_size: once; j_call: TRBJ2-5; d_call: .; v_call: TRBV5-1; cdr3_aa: CASSFGGQETQYF; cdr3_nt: TGCGCCAGCAGCTTTGGAGGTCAAGAGACCCAGTACTTC
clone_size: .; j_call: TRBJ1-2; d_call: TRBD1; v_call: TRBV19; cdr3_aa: CASSRTGGKSF; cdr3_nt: TGTGCCAGTAGTAGGACAGGCGGAAAGTCCTTC
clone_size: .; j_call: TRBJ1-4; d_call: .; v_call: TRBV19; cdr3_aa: CASSPSLGPAGEKLFF; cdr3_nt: TGTGCCAGTAGTCCCTCCCTTGGGCCGGCCGGGGAAAAACTGTTTTTT
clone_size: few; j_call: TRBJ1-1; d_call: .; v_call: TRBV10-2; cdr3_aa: CASSLGTGTEAFF; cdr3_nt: TGCGCCAGCAGTTTAGGAACGGGGACTGAAGCTTTCTTT
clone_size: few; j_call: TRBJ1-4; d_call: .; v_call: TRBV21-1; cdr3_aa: CASSKGQNEKLFF; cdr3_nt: TGTGCCAGCAGCAAAGGACAAAATGAAAAACTGTTTTTT
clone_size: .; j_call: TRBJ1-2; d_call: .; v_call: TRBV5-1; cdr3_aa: CASSPGQNYGYTF; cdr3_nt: TGCGCCAGCAGCCCCGGACAGAACTATGGCTACACCTTC
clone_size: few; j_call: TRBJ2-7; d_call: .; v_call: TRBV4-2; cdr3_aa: CASSRLLSYEQYF; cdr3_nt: TGTGCCAGCAGCCGCCTTCTCTCCTACGAGCAGTACTTC
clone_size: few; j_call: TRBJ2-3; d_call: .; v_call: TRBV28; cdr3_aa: CASSDSGVDTQYF; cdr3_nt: TGTGCCAGCAGCGACTCTGGGGTAGATACGCAGTATTTT
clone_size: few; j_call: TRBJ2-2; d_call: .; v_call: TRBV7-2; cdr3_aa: CASSFRGSGELFF; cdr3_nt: TGTGCCAGCAGCTTTCGCGGGTCCGGGGAGCTGTTTTTT